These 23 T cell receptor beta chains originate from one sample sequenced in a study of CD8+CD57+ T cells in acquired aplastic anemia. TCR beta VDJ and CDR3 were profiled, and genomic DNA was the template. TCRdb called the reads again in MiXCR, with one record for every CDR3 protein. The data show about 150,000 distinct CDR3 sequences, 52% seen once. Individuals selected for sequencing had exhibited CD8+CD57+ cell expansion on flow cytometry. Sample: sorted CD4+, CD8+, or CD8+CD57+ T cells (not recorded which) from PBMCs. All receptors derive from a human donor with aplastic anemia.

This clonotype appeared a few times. CDR3 residues: CSAPADGGVDTQYF. CDR3 DNA: TGCAGTGCCCCAGCTGACGGGGGAGTAGATACGCAGTATTTT. V usage is TRBV20-1 and J usage is TRBJ2-3; possible D gene TRBD2, 6 bases. This CDR3 is built from 14 residues. The V gene lost 6 bases and the J gene lost 5 bases, with 18 bases spanning the gap. The germline V gene has CDR1 DFQATT and CDR2 SNEGSKA (reference sequence).

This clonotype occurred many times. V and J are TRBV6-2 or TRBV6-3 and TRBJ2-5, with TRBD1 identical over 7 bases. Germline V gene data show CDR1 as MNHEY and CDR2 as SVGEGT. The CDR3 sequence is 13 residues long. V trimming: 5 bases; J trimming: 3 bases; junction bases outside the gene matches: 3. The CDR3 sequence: CASSRDSKETQYF. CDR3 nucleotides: TGTGCCAGCAGTCGGGACAGCAAAGAGACCCAGTACTTC.

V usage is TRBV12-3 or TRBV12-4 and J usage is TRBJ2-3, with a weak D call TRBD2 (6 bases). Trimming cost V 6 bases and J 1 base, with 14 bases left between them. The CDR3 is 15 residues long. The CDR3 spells CASSEGLQGTDTQYF. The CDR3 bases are TGTGCCAGCAGCGAGGGACTTCAAGGCACAGATACGCAGTATTTT.

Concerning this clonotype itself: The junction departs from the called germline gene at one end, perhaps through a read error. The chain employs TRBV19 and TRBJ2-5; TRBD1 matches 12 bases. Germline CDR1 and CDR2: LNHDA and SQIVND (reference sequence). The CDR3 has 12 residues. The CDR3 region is CASRGQGATQHF. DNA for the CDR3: TGTGCCAGTAGGGGACAGGGGGCGACCCAGCACTTC.

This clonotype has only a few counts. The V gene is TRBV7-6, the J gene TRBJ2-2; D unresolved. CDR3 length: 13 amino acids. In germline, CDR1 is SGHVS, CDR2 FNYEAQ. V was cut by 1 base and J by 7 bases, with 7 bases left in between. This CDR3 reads CASSLDSSGELFF. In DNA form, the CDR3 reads TGTGCCAGCAGCTTAGATAGCAGCGGGGAGCTGTTTTTT.

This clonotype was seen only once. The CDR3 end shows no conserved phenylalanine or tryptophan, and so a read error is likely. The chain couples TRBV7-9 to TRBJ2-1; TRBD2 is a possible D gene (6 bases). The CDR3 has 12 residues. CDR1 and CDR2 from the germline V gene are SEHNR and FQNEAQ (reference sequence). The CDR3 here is CASSLGTGEQFL. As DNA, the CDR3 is TGCGCCAGCAGCTTGGGGACTGGCGAGCAGTTCCTC.

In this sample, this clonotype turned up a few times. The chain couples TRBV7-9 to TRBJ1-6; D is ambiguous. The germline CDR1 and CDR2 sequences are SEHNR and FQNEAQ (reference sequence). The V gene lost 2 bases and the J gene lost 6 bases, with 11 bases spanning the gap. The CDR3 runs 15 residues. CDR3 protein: CASSLLGSGNSPLHF. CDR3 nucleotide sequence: TGTGCCAGCAGCTTATTGGGCTCGGGTAATTCACCCCTCCACTTT.

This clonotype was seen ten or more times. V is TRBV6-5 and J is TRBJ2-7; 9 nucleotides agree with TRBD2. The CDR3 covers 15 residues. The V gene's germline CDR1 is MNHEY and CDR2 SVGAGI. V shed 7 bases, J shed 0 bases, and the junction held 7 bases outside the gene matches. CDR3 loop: CASTFASGASYEQYF. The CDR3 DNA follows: TGTGCCAGCACTTTCGCTAGCGGGGCCTCCTACGAGCAGTACTTC.

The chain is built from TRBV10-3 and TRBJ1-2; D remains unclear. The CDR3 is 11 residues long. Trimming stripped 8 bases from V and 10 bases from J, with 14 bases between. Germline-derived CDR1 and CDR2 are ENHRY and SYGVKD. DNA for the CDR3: TGTGCCATCTCGAGTGGAAGGGACTACACCTTC. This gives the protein CAISSGRDYTF.

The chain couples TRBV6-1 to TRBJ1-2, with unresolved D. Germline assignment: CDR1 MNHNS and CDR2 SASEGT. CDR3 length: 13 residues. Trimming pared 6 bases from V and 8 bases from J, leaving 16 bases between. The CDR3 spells CASRFAPLWGYTF. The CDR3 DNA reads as TGTGCCAGCAGGTTCGCCCCACTATGGGGCTACACCTTC.

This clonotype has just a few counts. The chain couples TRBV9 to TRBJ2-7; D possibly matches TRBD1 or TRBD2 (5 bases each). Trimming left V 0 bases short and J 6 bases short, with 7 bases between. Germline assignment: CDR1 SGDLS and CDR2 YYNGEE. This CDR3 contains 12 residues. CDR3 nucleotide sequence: TGTGCCAGCAGCGTAGGTGGGGGCGAGCAGTACTTC. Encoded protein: CASSVGGGEQYF.

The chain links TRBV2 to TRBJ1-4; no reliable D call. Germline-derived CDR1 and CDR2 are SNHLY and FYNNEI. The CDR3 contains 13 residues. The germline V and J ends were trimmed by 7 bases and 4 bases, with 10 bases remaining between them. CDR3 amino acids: CASNFPLNEKLFF. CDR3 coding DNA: TGTGCCAGCAATTTCCCACTTAATGAAAAACTGTTTTTT. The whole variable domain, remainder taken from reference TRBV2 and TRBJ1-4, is EPEVTQTPSHQVTQMGQEVILRCVPISNHLYFYWYRQILGQKVEFLVSFYNNEISEKSEIFDDQFSVERPDGSNFTLKIRSTKLEDSAMYFCASNFPLNEKLFFGSGTQLSVL.

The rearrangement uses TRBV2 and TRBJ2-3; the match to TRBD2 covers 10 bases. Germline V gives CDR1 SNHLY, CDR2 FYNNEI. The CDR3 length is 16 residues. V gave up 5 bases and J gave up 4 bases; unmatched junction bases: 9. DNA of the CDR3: TGTGCCAGCAGTCTTTCTAGCGGGAGTGTGTCAGATACGCAGTATTTT. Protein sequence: CASSLSSGSVSDTQYF.

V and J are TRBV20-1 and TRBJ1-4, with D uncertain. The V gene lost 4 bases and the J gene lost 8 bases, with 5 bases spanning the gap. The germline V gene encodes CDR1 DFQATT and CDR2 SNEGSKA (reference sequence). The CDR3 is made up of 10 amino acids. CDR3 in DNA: TGCAGTGCTATGGGGGAAAAACTGTTTTTT. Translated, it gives CSAMGEKLFF.

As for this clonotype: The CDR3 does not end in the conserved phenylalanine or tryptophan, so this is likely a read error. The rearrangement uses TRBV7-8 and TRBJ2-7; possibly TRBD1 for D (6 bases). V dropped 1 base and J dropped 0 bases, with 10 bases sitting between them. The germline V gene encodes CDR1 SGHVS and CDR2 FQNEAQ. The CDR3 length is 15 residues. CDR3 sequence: CASSLEGESSYEQYL. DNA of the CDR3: TGTGCCAGCAGCTTAGAGGGGGAGAGCTCCTACGAGCAGTACCTC.

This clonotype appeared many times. The DNA of the CDR3 is TGTGCCAGCAGTAGGGCCCTACAGAGCTACGAGCAGTACTTC. It yields the protein CASSRALQSYEQYF. V and J are TRBV2 and TRBJ2-7; unclear D gene. The germline V gene has CDR1 SNHLY and CDR2 FYNNEI. The CDR3 covers 14 residues. Trimming took 5 bases from V and 3 from J, leaving 14 bases between them.

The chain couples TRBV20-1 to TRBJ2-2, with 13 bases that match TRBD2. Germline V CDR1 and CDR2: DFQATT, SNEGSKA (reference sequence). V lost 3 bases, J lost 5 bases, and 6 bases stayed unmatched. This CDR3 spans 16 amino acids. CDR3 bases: TGCAGTGCTAGTTTGACTAGCGGGAGGCGGACCGGGGAGCTGTTTTTT. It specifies CSASLTSGRRTGELFF.

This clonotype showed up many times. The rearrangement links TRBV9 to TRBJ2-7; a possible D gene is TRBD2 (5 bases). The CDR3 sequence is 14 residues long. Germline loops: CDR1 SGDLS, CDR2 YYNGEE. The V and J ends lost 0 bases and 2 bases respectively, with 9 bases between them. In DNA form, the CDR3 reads TGTGCCAGCAGCGTAGGGACTGTAACCTACGAGCAGTACTTC. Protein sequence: CASSVGTVTYEQYF.

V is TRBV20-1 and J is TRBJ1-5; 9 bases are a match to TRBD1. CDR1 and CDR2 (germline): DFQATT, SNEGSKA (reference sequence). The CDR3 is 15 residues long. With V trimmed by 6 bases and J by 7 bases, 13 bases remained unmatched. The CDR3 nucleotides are TGCAGTGCAAATACCGGGACAGGGAATGACCAGCCCCAGCATTTT. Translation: CSANTGTGNDQPQHF.

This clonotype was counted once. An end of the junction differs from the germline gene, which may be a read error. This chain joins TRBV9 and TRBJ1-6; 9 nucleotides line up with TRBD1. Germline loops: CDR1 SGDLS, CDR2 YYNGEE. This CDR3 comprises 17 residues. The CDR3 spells CASGVDGTGNHNSPLHF. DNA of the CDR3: TGTGCCAGCGGCGTAGACGGGACAGGGAACCATAATTCGCCCCTCCACTTT. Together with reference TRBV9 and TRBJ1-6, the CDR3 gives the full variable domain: DSGVTQTPKHLITATGQRVTLRCSPRSGDLSVYWYQQSLDQGLQFLIQYYNGEERAKGNILERFSAQQFPDLHSELNLSSLELGDSALYFCASGVDGTGNHNSPLHFGNGTRLTVT.

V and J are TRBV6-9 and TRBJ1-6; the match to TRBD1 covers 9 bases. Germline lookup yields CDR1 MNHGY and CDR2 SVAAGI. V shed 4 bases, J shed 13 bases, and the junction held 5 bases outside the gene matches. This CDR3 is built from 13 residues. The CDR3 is CASSWDRVGPLHF. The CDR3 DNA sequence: TGTGCCAGCAGTTGGGACAGGGTGGGGCCCCTCCACTTT.

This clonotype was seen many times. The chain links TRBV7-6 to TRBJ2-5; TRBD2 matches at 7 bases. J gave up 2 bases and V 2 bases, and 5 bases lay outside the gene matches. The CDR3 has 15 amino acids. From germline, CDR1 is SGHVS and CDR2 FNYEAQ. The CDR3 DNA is TGTGCCAGCAGCTTAATTTGGGGGGGACAAGAGACCCAGTACTTC. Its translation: CASSLIWGGQETQYF.

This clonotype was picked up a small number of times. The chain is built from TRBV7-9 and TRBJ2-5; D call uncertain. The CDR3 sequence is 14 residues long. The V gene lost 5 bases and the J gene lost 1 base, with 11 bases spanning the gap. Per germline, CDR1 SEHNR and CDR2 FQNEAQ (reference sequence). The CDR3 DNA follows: TGTGCCAGCAGCCTCGCCCACGGCCAAGAGACCCAGTACTTC. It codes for CASSLAHGQETQYF.